What follows are 2 T cell receptor beta chains derived from one specimen sequenced in a study of OX40 agonist ivuxolimab in advanced cancers. Sequencing was performed with immunoSEQ multiplex PCR; in TCRdb, only in-frame clones are kept and a portion is missing. The sample lists around 55,000 clones, roughly nine tenths occurring once. This specimen consisted of CD4+ or CD8+ T cells sorted from blood, obtained in a trial of the OX40 agonist ivuxolimab. These receptors originate from an adult with an advanced solid tumor such as melanoma, head and neck, liver or kidney cancer.

There are a few counts of this clone. The rearrangement joins TRBV11-2 to TRBJ2-1; D not resolved. CDR1 and CDR2 (germline): SGHAT, FQNNGV. The ends were cut back, 6 bases at V and 6 bases at J, with 6 bases in the middle. This CDR3 region has 11 residues. The CDR3 bases are TGTGCCAGCAGGATCGGCAATGAGCAGTTCTTC. Encoded protein: CASRIGNEQFF. The full variable domain, its missing parts supplied by reference TRBV11-2 and TRBJ2-1, is EAGVAQSPRYKIIEKRQSVAFWCNPISGHATLYWYQQILGQGPKLLIQFQNNGVVDDSQLPKDRFSAERLKGVDSTLKIQPAKLEDSAVYLCASRIGNEQFFGPGTRLTVL.

This chain links TRBV10-3 with TRBJ2-7; TRBD2 matches 7 bases. V lost 4 bases and J lost 0; bases outside the gene matches: 9. The CDR3 is 16 residues long. Germline V lookup: CDR1 ENHRY, CDR2 SYGVKD. The CDR3 here is CAISGLVGGSSYEQYF. CDR3 DNA sequence: TGTGCCATCAGTGGTTTAGTGGGGGGGAGCTCCTACGAGCAGTACTTC.